Listed here are 26 T cell receptor beta chains from one sample, sequenced in a study of blood T cell repertoires in COVID-19. Repertoires were generated with immunoSEQ multiplex PCR, while TCRdb's copy carries only in-frame clones and drops some. The sample shows 200,000 to 300,000 clones, just under 90% of them seen only once. The sequencing sample was made of peripheral blood. The source of these receptors is a woman aged 35 to 49 with acute or convalescent COVID-19.

This chain uses TRBV2 with TRBJ2-3; TRBD1 is a possible D gene (6 bases). CDR3 size: 14 residues. Germline lookup yields CDR1 SNHLY and CDR2 FYNNEI. The V end lost 8 bases, the J end lost 0 bases, and 12 bases lay between the germline ends. Here the CDR3 reads CASQGGGSTDTQYF. The CDR3 region has the DNA TGTGCCAGCCAAGGGGGTGGTAGCACAGATACGCAGTATTTT.

The chain carries TRBV11-1 and TRBJ2-5, with a possible D match to TRBD2 (6 bases). The germline gives CDR1 SGHAT, CDR2 FQDESV (reference sequence). Trimming took off 0 bases at V and 5 bases at J, with 10 bases between the two ends. This CDR3 spans 14 amino acids. This chain's CDR3 is CASSLAEGRETQYF. The CDR3 bases are TGTGCCAGCAGCTTAGCGGAGGGTCGGGAGACCCAGTACTTC.

The genes are TRBV5-1 and TRBJ2-3; 7 bases are a match to TRBD2. CDR3 length: 19 residues. V was clipped by 4 bases and J by 4 bases; unmatched bases: 21. Looked up from germline, CDR1 is SGHRS and CDR2 is YFSETQ. The CDR3 here is CASSPSSGNLNFGADTQYF. The CDR3 bases are TGCGCCAGCAGCCCATCTAGCGGAAACTTAAACTTTGGGGCAGATACGCAGTATTTT.

The chain couples TRBV12-3 or TRBV12-4 to TRBJ2-1; 7 positions agree with TRBD2. The trim removed 8 bases at V and 3 bases at J, leaving 4 bases unmatched. The CDR3 has 13 amino acids. In nucleotides, the CDR3 is TGTGCCAGCTTAGGCGGGGGCTACAATGAGCAGTTCTTC. Its translation is CASLGGGYNEQFF.

This chain connects TRBV12-3 or TRBV12-4 to TRBJ1-1; D remains ambiguous. The V end was cut by 2 bases, the J end by 7 bases, with 11 bases between. There are 13 residues in the CDR3. The CDR3, as DNA: TGTGCCAGCAGTTTATTCCTCGAGTTTGAAGCTTTCTTT. Protein: CASSLFLEFEAFF.

V is TRBV19 and J is TRBJ2-5; D may be TRBD1 (6 bases). This CDR3 spans 15 amino acids. Germline CDR1 and CDR2: LNHDA and SQIVND (reference sequence). V was pared by 5 bases and J by 0 bases, with 13 bases between. The CDR3 loop is CASSPSGTHQETQYF. The DNA of the CDR3 is TGTGCCAGTAGTCCCTCCGGGACACACCAAGAGACCCAGTACTTC.

This clone appeared a few times. The sample holds other DNA sequences that translate to the same CDR3. The chain carries TRBV5-1 and TRBJ1-5; D is unresolved. V was shortened by 0 bases and J by 1 base, with 8 bases between the two germline ends. Germline V lookup: CDR1 SGHRS, CDR2 YFSETQ. The CDR3 has 15 amino acids. Here the CDR3 reads CASSLAGGSNQPQHF. Written as DNA, the CDR3 is TGCGCCAGCAGCTTGGCCGGCGGAAGCAATCAGCCCCAGCATTTT.

The chain employs TRBV5-7 and TRBJ2-7; D is ambiguous. TRBV5-7 is treated as an ORF (open reading frame) with a function not yet certain. V was clipped by 3 bases and J by 6 bases, with 7 bases between them. This CDR3 comprises 11 residues. In DNA form, the CDR3 reads TGTGCCAGCAGCTCCTTGTCCGAGCAGTACGTC. Its translation is CASSSLSEQYV.

This sequence joins TRBV6-5 and TRBJ1-2; D ambiguous. The germline gives CDR1 MNHEY, CDR2 SVGAGI. The CDR3 is 13 amino acids. The V gene lost 3 bases and the J gene lost 8 bases, with 13 bases spanning the gap. Here the CDR3 reads CASSYTEGGGYTF. CDR3 DNA: TGTGCCAGCAGTTATACCGAGGGTGGCGGCTACACCTTC.

The table lists this clone with a count of one. The chain links TRBV6-4 to TRBJ2-1; 8 positions agree with TRBD2. After removal of 4 bases from V and 0 bases from J, the junction contained 8 bases not matched to a gene. The germline V gene encodes CDR1 MRHNA and CDR2 SNTAGT. The CDR3 sequence is 17 residues long. This CDR3 reads CASSVAGGRSSYNEQFF. The CDR3 bases are TGTGCCAGCAGTGTTGCGGGGGGTCGTAGCTCCTACAATGAGCAGTTCTTC.

The rearrangement links TRBV14 to TRBJ1-5, with D unclear. Per germline, CDR1 SGHDN and CDR2 FVKESK. Trimming left V 5 bases short and J 7 bases short, with 15 bases between. The CDR3 totals 14 residues. The CDR3, as DNA: TGTGCCAGCAGCGAAAGCGATCTGAACCAGCCCCAGCATTTT. It translates to CASSESDLNQPQHF.

About this clone: An end of the junction differs from the germline gene, which may be a read error. The rearrangement joins TRBV5-1 to TRBJ1-1; TRBD1 agrees at 7 bases. Looked up from germline, CDR1 is SGHRS and CDR2 is YFSETQ. The CDR3 loop spans 12 amino acids. CDR3 region: CASSLEGQNARF. The CDR3 DNA follows: TGCGCCAGCAGCTTGGAGGGACAGAATGCCCGTTTT.

The gene calls are TRBV24-1 and TRBJ2-1, with 10 bases that match TRBD1. CDR1 and CDR2 from the germline V gene are KGHDR and SFDVKD. V lost 7 bases and J lost 1; bases outside the gene matches: 3. The CDR3 loop spans 15 amino acids. This CDR3 reads CATRGQGMSYNEQFF. Written as DNA, the CDR3 is TGTGCCACCAGGGGACAGGGGATGTCCTACAATGAGCAGTTCTTC.

The V gene is TRBV9, the J gene TRBJ2-5, with TRBD2 as a possible D gene (5 bases). In germline, CDR1 is SGDLS, CDR2 YYNGEE. The length of the CDR3 is 13 residues. The V end was cut by 4 bases, the J end by 5 bases, with 12 bases between. This CDR3 reads CASSPWTGETQYF. CDR3 DNA: TGTGCCAGCAGCCCGTGGACGGGGGAGACCCAGTACTTC.

This chain uses TRBV19 with TRBJ1-1; no reliable D call. V was trimmed by 1 base and J by 1 base, leaving 10 bases between them. The CDR3 contains 15 residues. Germline V gives CDR1 LNHDA, CDR2 SQIVND (reference sequence). The CDR3 coding sequence is TGTGCCAGTAGTATAGTCCCTGACAAGAACACTGAAGCTTTCTTT. Amino acid sequence: CASSIVPDKNTEAFF.

The gene calls are TRBV9 and TRBJ1-1; 7 bases are a match to TRBD1. Germline CDR1 SGDLS, CDR2 YYNGEE. Unmatched junction bases numbered 4, after V lost 4 bases and J lost 4 bases. The CDR3 is 13 residues long. This CDR3 is CASSTRQGTEAFF. The CDR3 nucleotides read TGTGCCAGCAGCACCCGACAGGGCACTGAAGCTTTCTTT.

The chain links TRBV7-8 to TRBJ2-7, with TRBD2 matching 9 bases. The CDR3 consists of 19 residues. Germline assignment: CDR1 SGHVS and CDR2 FQNEAQ. With 2 bases clipped from V and 0 bases from J, the junction kept 14 bases outside the gene matches. The CDR3 region is CASSLLPPRGRGGSYEQYV. In nucleotides, the CDR3 is TGTGCCAGCAGCTTATTGCCCCCTCGGGGGCGGGGGGGCTCCTACGAGCAGTACGTC.

The chain is built from TRBV6-5 and TRBJ2-1; D is undetermined. CDR3 length: 14 amino acids. Per germline, CDR1 MNHEY and CDR2 SVGAGI. V was clipped by 6 bases and J by 9 bases, with 18 bases between them. CDR3: CASSRKTTFSEQFF. DNA of the CDR3: TGTGCCAGCAGCCGTAAAACGACTTTCTCTGAGCAGTTCTTC.

The CDR3, as DNA: TGTGCCAGCAGCTTAGGGGGGGTCCAAGAGACCCAGTACTTC. This translates into CASSLGGVQETQYF. The J gene is TRBJ2-5, the V gene TRBV7-2; tentatively, D is TRBD2 (6 bases). Trimming took off 1 base at V and 1 base at J, with 7 bases between the two ends. Germline V gives CDR1 SGHTA, CDR2 FQGNSA. The length of the CDR3 is 14 residues.

In the case of this clone: The same CDR3 can be traced to other DNA sequences in this sample. The gene calls are TRBV2 and TRBJ1-2; the D is unclear. Trimming pared 6 bases from V and 0 bases from J, leaving 5 bases between. Germline V gene data show CDR1 as SNHLY and CDR2 as FYNNEI. The CDR3 loop spans 12 amino acids. The CDR3: CASSRANYGYTF. CDR3 in DNA: TGTGCCAGCAGCCGAGCTAACTATGGCTACACCTTC.

CDR3 DNA: TGCGCCAGCAGCTTGGGAACTACCAACACCGGGGAGCTGTTTTTT. Its translation is CASSLGTTNTGELFF. V is TRBV5-1 and J is TRBJ2-2, with D hard to call. Germline CDR1 reads SGHRS; CDR2 reads YFSETQ. The CDR3 loop spans 15 amino acids. Trimming cost V 0 bases and J 2 bases, with 8 bases left between them.

This chain uses TRBV12-3 or TRBV12-4 with TRBJ1-1, with 8 bases identical to TRBD1. The CDR3 length is 12 residues. Germline trimming cut 6 bases from V and 6 bases from J; bases unmatched to any gene: 3. CDR3 loop: CASRRDRPEAFF. The DNA of the CDR3 is TGTGCCAGCAGACGGGACAGGCCTGAAGCTTTCTTT.

The chain joins TRBV5-5 to TRBJ1-4; 7 bases fit TRBD1. The CDR3 loop spans 17 amino acids. The ends lost 5 bases at V and 4 bases at J; junction bases unmatched: 14. The germline CDR1 and CDR2 sequences are SGHKS and YYEKEE (reference sequence). CDR3 protein: CASRRQGVGGFNEKLFF. The CDR3 nucleotides read TGTGCCAGCAGACGACAGGGAGTGGGAGGTTTTAATGAAAAACTGTTTTTT.

With regard to this clone: Other nucleotide sequences from this sample produce the same CDR3. The chain couples TRBV5-1 to TRBJ2-5; TRBD1 matches at 8 bases. J lost 1 base, V lost 4 bases, and 3 bases had no gene match. Germline loops: CDR1 SGHRS, CDR2 YFSETQ. The CDR3 runs 14 residues. The CDR3 protein is CASSLGTGQETQYF. DNA for the CDR3: TGCGCCAGCAGCCTTGGGACAGGCCAAGAGACCCAGTACTTC.

The chain employs TRBV19 and TRBJ2-3; 10 nucleotides line up with TRBD2. This CDR3 is built from 14 residues. Losses at the gene ends were 5 bases for V and 4 bases for J; bases not matched to a gene: 3. Germline-derived CDR1 and CDR2 are LNHDA and SQIVND (reference sequence). The CDR3 sequence is CASSDSGGADTQYF. In DNA form, the CDR3 reads TGTGCCAGTAGTGACAGCGGGGGGGCAGATACGCAGTATTTT.

This rearrangement joins TRBV18 to TRBJ1-5; maybe TRBD1 (6 bases). V gave up 0 bases and J gave up 0 bases, with 12 bases separating them. There are 17 residues in the CDR3. Looked up from germline, CDR1 is KGHSH and CDR2 is LQKENI. The CDR3 DNA follows: TGTGCCAGCTCACCACCGATGGGGGCAGGTAGCAATCAGCCCCAGCATTTT. Residues: CASSPPMGAGSNQPQHF. The complete variable domain, with remaining parts taken from reference TRBV18 and TRBJ1-5, reads NAGVMQNPRHLVRRRGQEARLRCSPMKGHSHVYWYRQLPEEGLKFMVYLQKENIIDESGMPKERFSAEFPKEGPSILRIQQVVRGDSAAYFCASSPPMGAGSNQPQHFGDGTRLSIL.